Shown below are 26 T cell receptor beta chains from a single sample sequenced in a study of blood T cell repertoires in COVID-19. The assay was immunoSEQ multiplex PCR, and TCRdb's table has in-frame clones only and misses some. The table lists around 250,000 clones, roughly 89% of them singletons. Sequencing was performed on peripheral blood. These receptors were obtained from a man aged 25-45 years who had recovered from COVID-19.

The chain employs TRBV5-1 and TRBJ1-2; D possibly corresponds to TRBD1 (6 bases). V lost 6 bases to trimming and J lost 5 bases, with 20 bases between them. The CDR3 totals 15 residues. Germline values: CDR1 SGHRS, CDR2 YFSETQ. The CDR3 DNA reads TGCGCCAGCACCTTAGGAACAGCAGGGGAGTATGGCTACACCTTC. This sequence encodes CASTLGTAGEYGYTF.

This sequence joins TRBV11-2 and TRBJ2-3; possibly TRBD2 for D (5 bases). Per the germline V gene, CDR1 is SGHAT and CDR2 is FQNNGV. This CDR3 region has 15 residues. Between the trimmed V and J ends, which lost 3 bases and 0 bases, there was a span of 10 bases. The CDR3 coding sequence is TGTGCCAGCAGCTTTTCTGGACTCAGCACAGATACGCAGTATTTT. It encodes CASSFSGLSTDTQYF.

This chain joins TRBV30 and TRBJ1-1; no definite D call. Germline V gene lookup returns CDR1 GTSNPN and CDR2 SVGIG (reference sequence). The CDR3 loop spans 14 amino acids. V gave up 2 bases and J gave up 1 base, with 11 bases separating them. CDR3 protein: CAWSPGRRNTEAFF. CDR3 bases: TGTGCCTGGAGTCCGGGGAGAAGGAACACTGAAGCTTTCTTT.

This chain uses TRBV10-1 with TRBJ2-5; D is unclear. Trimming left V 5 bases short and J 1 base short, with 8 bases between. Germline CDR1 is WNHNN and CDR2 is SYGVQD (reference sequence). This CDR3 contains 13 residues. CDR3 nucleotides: TGCGCCAGCAGTAAGACTCTCCAAGAGACCCAGTACTTC. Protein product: CASSKTLQETQYF.

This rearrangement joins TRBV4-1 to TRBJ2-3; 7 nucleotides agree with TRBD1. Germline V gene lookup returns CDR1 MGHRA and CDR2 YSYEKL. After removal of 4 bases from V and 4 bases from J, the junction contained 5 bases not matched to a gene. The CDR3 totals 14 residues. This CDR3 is CASSPTGSADTQYF. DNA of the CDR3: TGCGCCAGCAGCCCGACAGGGAGCGCAGATACGCAGTATTTT.

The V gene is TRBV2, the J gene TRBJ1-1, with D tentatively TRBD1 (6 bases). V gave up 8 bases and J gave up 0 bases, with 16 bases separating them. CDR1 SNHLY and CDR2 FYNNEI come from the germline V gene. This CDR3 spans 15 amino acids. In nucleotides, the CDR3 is TGTGCCAGCCGCGGGGGGGCCTTTATGAACACTGAAGCTTTCTTT. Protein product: CASRGGAFMNTEAFF.

The CDR3 sequence is CASGLVRGVQETQYF. CDR3 in DNA: TGTGCTAGTGGTTTGGTCCGGGGGGTTCAAGAGACCCAGTACTTC. This sequence joins TRBV12-5 and TRBJ2-5, with 7 bases lining up with TRBD2. With 0 bases clipped from V and 2 bases from J, the junction kept 3 bases outside the gene matches. This CDR3 contains 15 residues. The germline gives CDR1 LGHNT, CDR2 FRNRAP. The full variable domain, in which reference TRBV12-5 and TRBJ2-5 provide the parts outside the CDR3, is DARVTQTPRHKVTEMGQEVTMRCQPILGHNTVFWYRQTMMQGLELLAYFRNRAPLDDSGMPKDRFSAEMPDATLATLKIQPSEPRDSAVYFCASGLVRGVQETQYFGPGTRLLVL.

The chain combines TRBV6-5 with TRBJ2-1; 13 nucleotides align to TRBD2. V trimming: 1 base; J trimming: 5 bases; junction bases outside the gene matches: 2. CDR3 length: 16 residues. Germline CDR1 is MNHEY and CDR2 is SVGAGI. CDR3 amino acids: CASSYWTSGGNNEQFF. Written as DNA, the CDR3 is TGTGCCAGCAGTTACTGGACTAGCGGGGGAAACAATGAGCAGTTCTTC.

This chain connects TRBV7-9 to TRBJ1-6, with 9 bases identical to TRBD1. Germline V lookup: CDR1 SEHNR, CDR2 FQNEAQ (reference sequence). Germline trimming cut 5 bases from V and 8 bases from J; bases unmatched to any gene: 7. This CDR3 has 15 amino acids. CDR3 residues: CASSSHGQGYSPLHF. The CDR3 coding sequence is TGTGCCAGCAGCAGCCACGGACAGGGGTATTCACCCCTCCACTTT.

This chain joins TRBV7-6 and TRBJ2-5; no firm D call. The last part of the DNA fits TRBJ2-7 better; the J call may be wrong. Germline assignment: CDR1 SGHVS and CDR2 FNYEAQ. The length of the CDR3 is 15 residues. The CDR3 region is CASKPGFGFNYEQYF. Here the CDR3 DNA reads TGTGCCAGCAAACCGGGTTTTGGGTTTAACTACGAGCAGTACTTC.

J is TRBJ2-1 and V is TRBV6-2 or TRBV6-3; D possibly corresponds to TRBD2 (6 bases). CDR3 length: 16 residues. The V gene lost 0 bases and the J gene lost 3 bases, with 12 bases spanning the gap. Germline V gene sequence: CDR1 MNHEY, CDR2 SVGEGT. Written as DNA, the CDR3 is TGTGCCAGCAGTTACTCGTTTGGGGGGTTCTACAATGAGCAGTTCTTC. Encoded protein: CASSYSFGGFYNEQFF.

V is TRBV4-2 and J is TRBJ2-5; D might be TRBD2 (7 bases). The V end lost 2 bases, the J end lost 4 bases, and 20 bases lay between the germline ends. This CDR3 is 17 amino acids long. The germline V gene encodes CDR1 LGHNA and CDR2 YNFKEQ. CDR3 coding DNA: TGTGCCAGCAGCCAACCCGAGGGGGACCCGGGGGGAGAGACCCAGTACTTC. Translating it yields CASSQPEGDPGGETQYF.

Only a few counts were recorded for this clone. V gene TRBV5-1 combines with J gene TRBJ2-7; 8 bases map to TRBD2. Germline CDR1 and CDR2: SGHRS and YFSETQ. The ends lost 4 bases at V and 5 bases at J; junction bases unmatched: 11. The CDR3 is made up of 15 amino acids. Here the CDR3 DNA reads TGCGCCAGCAGCCCCGTAGTTAGCGGGGAACACGAGCAGTACTTC. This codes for CASSPVVSGEHEQYF.

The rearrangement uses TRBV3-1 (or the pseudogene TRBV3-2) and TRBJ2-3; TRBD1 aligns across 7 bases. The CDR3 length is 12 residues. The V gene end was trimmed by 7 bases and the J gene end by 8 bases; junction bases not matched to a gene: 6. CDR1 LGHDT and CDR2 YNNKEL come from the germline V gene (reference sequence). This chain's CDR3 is CASTPGQSTQYF. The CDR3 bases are TGTGCCAGCACCCCGGGACAGAGTACGCAGTATTTT.

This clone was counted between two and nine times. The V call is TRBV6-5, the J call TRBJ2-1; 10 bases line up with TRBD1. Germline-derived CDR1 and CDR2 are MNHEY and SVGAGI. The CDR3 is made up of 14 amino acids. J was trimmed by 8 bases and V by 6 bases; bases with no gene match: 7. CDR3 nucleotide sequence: TGTGCCAGCAGGGGGACAGGGGAGGCGGATGAGCAGTTCTTC. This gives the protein CASRGTGEADEQFF.

The CDR3 DNA reads TGTGCCAGCAGCTTCTACCGCCAGGTCAGCTCCTATAATTCACCCCTCCACTTT. It encodes CASSFYRQVSSYNSPLHF. This sequence joins TRBV13 and TRBJ1-6, with D unclear. Germline-derived CDR1 and CDR2 are PRHDT and FYEKMQ (reference sequence). The CDR3 contains 18 residues. Deletions cut 3 bases from V and 0 bases from J, with 15 bases between.

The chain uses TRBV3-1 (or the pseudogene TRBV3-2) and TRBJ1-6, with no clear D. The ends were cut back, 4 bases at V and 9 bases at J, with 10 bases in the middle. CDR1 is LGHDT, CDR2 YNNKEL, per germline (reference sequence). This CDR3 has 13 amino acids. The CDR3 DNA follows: TGTGCCAGCAGCCGCCTAGTTGGTTCACCCCTCCACTTT. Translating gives CASSRLVGSPLHF.

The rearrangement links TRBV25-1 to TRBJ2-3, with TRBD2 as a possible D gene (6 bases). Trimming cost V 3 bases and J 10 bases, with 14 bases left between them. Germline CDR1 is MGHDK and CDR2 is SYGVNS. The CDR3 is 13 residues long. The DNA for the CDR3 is TGTGCCAGCAGTGAGCCGGAGGGACCCGCGCAGTATTTT. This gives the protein CASSEPEGPAQYF.

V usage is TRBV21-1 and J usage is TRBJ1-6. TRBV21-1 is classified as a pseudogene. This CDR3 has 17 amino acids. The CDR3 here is CASSKEGEGSYNSPLHF. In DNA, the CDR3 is TGTGCCAGCAGCAAAGAGGGGGAGGGCTCCTATAATTCACCCCTCCACTTT.

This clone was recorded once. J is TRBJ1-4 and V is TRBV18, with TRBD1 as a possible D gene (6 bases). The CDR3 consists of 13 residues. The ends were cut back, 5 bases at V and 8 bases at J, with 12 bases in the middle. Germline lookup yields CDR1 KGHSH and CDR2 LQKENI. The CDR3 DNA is TGTGCCAGCTCAACCCGGGACATCGAAAAACTGTTTTTT. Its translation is CASSTRDIEKLFF.

This CDR3 reads CASTGTSGGTRLYEQYF. The CDR3 DNA is TGCGCCAGCACCGGGACTAGCGGGGGGACGAGACTCTACGAGCAGTACTTC. The chain joins TRBV10-2 to TRBJ2-7, with 15 positions matching TRBD2. The germline V gene has CDR1 WSHSY and CDR2 SAAADI. V shed 7 bases, J shed 3 bases, and the junction held 10 bases outside the gene matches. CDR3 length equals 17 residues.

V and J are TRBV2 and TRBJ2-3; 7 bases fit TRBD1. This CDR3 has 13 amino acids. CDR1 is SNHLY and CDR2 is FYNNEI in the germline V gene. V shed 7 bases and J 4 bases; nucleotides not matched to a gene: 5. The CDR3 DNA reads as TGTGCCAGCAACAGGGGTCGATCAGATACGCAGTATTTT. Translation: CASNRGRSDTQYF.

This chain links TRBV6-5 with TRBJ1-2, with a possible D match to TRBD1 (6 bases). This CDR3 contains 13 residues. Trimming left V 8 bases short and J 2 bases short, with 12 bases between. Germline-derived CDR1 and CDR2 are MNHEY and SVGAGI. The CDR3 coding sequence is TGTGCCAGCGACATACAGGGAAACTATGGCTACACCTTC. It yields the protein CASDIQGNYGYTF.

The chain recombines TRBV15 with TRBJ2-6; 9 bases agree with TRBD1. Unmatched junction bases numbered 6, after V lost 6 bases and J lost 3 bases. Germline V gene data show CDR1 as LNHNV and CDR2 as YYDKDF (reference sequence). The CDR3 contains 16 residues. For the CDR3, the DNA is TGTGCCACCAGGGGACAGGGTCAACTTGGGGCCAACGTCCTGACTTTC. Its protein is CATRGQGQLGANVLTF.

CDR3 DNA: TGCGCCAGCAGCTCCGGGGAAAACTATGGCTACACCTTC. Amino acids: CASSSGENYGYTF. The chain combines TRBV4-1 with TRBJ1-2, with D uncertain. CDR3 length equals 13 residues. The V and J ends lost 5 bases and 2 bases respectively, with 9 bases between them. Germline assignment: CDR1 MGHRA and CDR2 YSYEKL.

CDR3 coding DNA: TGTGCCAGCAGCCGGGACCTCGGGAGCACTGAAGCTTTCTTT. Protein product: CASSRDLGSTEAFF. The chain joins TRBV3-1 (or the pseudogene TRBV3-2) to TRBJ1-1, with D tentatively TRBD1 (5 bases). Germline V gene lookup returns CDR1 LGHDT and CDR2 YNNKEL (reference sequence). This CDR3 contains 14 residues. Trimming took 4 bases from V and 4 from J, leaving 13 bases between them.